This TCR beta chain was obtained from a study of identical twins. Findings of the study overall: These conclusions were based on statistical analysis (cross-sectional, not following the same donors).

TCRdb fed the 5' RACE reads into MiXCR, producing one record per CDR3 protein. This table has 300,000 to 400,000 distinct CDR3 sequences, approximately 13% appearing once. V shed 4 bases and J 8 bases; nucleotides not matched to a gene: 11. Germline CDR1 SGHRS, CDR2 YFSETQ. The CDR3 contains 16 residues. In the case of this clonotype: Its specificity is not known.

These data also featured in a second study, about yellow fever vaccine responses in identical twins.

V usage is TRBV5-1 and J usage is TRBJ2-1; TRBD2 aligns across 11 bases. Sequencing was performed on CD8+ T cells sorted from blood. The origin of this receptor is a woman between 18 and 29 years old in good health. CDR3 in DNA: TGCGCCAGCAGCCGCCTTACTAGCGGGAGTTCTGATGAGCAGTTCTTC. It translates to CASSRLTSGSSDEQFF.